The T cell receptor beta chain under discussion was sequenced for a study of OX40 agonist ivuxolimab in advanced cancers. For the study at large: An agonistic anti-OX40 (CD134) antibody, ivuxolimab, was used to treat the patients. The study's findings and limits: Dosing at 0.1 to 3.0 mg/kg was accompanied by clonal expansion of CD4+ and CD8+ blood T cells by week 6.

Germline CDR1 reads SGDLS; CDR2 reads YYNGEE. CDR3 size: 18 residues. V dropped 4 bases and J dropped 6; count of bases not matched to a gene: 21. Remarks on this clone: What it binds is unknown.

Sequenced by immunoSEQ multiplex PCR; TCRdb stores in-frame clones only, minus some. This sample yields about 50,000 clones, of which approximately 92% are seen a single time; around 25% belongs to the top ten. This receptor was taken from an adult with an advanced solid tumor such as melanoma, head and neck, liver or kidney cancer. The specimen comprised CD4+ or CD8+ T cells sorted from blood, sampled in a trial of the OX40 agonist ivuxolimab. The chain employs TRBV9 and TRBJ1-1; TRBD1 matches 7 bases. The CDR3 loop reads CASSSNPGGVSVEAEAFF. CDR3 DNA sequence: TGTGCCAGCAGCAGTAATCCAGGGGGGGTTTCAGTTGAGGCTGAAGCTTTCTTT.